These 14 T cell receptor beta chains share one sample of origin, sequenced in a study of blood T cell repertoires in COVID-19. Sequencing used immunoSEQ multiplex PCR; TCRdb keeps in-frame clones, though not all of them. Among fewer than 250,000 clones listed, about 85% were seen once. The sample consisted of peripheral blood. The receptors stem from a middle-aged man with acute or convalescent COVID-19.

The chain couples TRBV7-6 to TRBJ2-2, with a possible D match to TRBD1 (6 bases). Trimming left V 4 bases short and J 4 bases short, with 16 bases between. The CDR3 has 16 residues. Germline V gene data show CDR1 as SGHVS and CDR2 as FNYEAQ. The CDR3 DNA follows: TGTGCCAGCAGCTGGGCCGTGGGGGCGAGCACCGGGGAGCTGTTTTTT. It translates to CASSWAVGASTGELFF.

This clone was observed a few times. The V and J genes are TRBV5-1 and TRBJ2-1, with TRBD2 matching 7 bases. The CDR3 extends over 16 amino acids. The V and J ends lost 4 bases and 4 bases, in that order; junction bases with no gene match: 11. Germline assignment: CDR1 SGHRS and CDR2 YFSETQ. The CDR3 sequence: CASSANPSGTYNEQFF. Here the CDR3 DNA reads TGCGCCAGCAGCGCGAATCCTAGCGGCACTTACAATGAGCAGTTCTTC. Together with reference TRBV5-1 and TRBJ2-1, the CDR3 gives the full variable domain: KAGVTQTPRYLIKTRGQQVTLSCSPISGHRSVSWYQQTPGQGLQFLFEYFSETQRNKGNFPGRFSGRQFSNSRSEMNVSTLELGDSALYLCASSANPSGTYNEQFFGPGTRLTVL.

The chain joins TRBV28 to TRBJ2-5; 10 bases line up with TRBD1. Germline trimming cut 0 bases from V and 3 bases from J; bases unmatched to any gene: 4. Germline V lookup: CDR1 MDHEN, CDR2 SYDVKM. The CDR3 covers 16 residues. DNA for the CDR3: TGTGCCAGCAGTTTATGGGGGACAGGGGAGGAAGAGACCCAGTACTTC. Translated, it gives CASSLWGTGEEETQYF.

The gene calls are TRBV11-1 and TRBJ2-2, with a tentative D call TRBD1 (5 bases). This CDR3 has 16 amino acids. Trimming cost V 2 bases and J 5 bases, with 15 bases left between them. The V gene's germline CDR1 is SGHAT and CDR2 FQDESV (reference sequence). The CDR3 coding sequence is TGTGCCAGCAGCTTAAATCAGGCCCAGGGAACCGGGGAGCTGTTTTTT. This encodes CASSLNQAQGTGELFF.

J is TRBJ1-4 and V is TRBV12-5; D remains ambiguous. This CDR3 is built from 15 residues. V lost 1 base, J lost 0 bases, and 6 bases lay in between. Germline V gene lookup returns CDR1 LGHNT and CDR2 FRNRAP. CDR3 amino acids: CASGLGDPTNEKLFF. CDR3 bases: TGTGCTAGTGGTTTGGGCGATCCAACTAATGAAAAACTGTTTTTT.

The V call is TRBV5-1, the J call TRBJ2-3, with unresolved D. V was cut by 2 bases and J by 1 base, with 8 bases left in between. Germline lookup yields CDR1 SGHRS and CDR2 YFSETQ. The CDR3 has 14 residues. The CDR3: CASSFTPGTDTQYF. CDR3 in DNA: TGCGCCAGCAGCTTCACCCCGGGCACAGATACGCAGTATTTT.

The chain joins TRBV18 to TRBJ1-5; possibly TRBD1 for D (5 bases). Germline-derived CDR1 and CDR2 are KGHSH and LQKENI. This CDR3 is built from 15 residues. The V end lost 0 bases, the J end lost 1 base, and 7 bases lay between the germline ends. CDR3 in amino acids: CASSPPGASNQPQHF. In nucleotides, the CDR3 is TGTGCCAGCTCACCACCAGGGGCCAGCAATCAGCCCCAGCATTTT.

The chain couples TRBV7-9 to TRBJ1-1, with unresolved D. V dropped 3 bases and J dropped 1 base, with 15 bases sitting between them. This CDR3 region has 16 residues. CDR1 is SEHNR, CDR2 FQNEAQ, per germline (reference sequence). The CDR3 region is CASSFGVPAGNTEAFF. The DNA of the CDR3 is TGTGCCAGCAGCTTTGGAGTTCCAGCGGGGAACACTGAAGCTTTCTTT. Drawing the rest from reference TRBV7-9 and TRBJ1-1, the complete variable domain is DTGVSQNPRHKITKRGQNVTFRCDPISEHNRLYWYRQTLGQGPEFLTYFQNEAQLEKSRLLSDRFSAERPKGSFSTLEIQRTEQGDSAMYLCASSFGVPAGNTEAFFGQGTRLTVV.

This sequence joins TRBV7-2 and TRBJ1-4, with 7 bases fitting TRBD1. Germline CDR1 and CDR2: SGHTA and FQGNSA. V was clipped by 4 bases and J by 4 bases; unmatched bases: 12. This CDR3 is 17 amino acids long. The CDR3 sequence is CASSSYRRPGGNEKLFF. The DNA of the CDR3 is TGTGCCAGCAGCTCCTACCGCCGTCCAGGGGGTAATGAAAAACTGTTTTTT.

V usage is TRBV24-1 and J usage is TRBJ2-5, with D maybe TRBD2 (7 bases). There are 15 residues in the CDR3. From germline, CDR1 is KGHDR and CDR2 SFDVKD. Between the trimmed V and J ends, which lost 9 bases and 1 base, there was a span of 17 bases. The CDR3, as DNA: TGTGCCACCTCCTTCTCGGGGGGCTTCCAAGAGACCCAGTACTTC. It specifies CATSFSGGFQETQYF.

This CDR3 reads CAISPGQGRNTEAFF. CDR3 coding DNA: TGTGCCATCAGTCCCGGACAGGGGCGGAACACTGAAGCTTTCTTT. This rearrangement joins TRBV10-3 to TRBJ1-1; 9 nucleotides match TRBD1. The V gene end was trimmed by 5 bases and the J gene end by 1 base; junction bases not matched to a gene: 5. The germline V gene encodes CDR1 ENHRY and CDR2 SYGVKD. This CDR3 has 15 amino acids.

The chain links TRBV21-1 to TRBJ1-5. TRBV21-1 is described as a pseudogene. The CDR3 length is 16 residues. The DNA for the CDR3 is TGTGCCAGCAGCAAAGGGGGGAGGCCAGCCGATCAGCCCCAGCATTTT. Its translation: CASSKGGRPADQPQHF.

The gene calls are TRBV27 and TRBJ2-1; TRBD1 matches 8 bases. Germline V gene sequence: CDR1 MNHEY, CDR2 SMNVEV (reference sequence). The CDR3 runs to 14 residues. Trimming removed 6 bases from V and 9 bases from J; junction bases left unmatched: 10. The DNA of the CDR3 is TGTGCCAGCAGCCCAGGACAGGGTTATGGTGAGCAGTTCTTC. It specifies CASSPGQGYGEQFF.

The chain has TRBV6-1 and TRBJ2-1, with D uncertain. The CDR3 extends over 14 amino acids. Looked up from germline, CDR1 is MNHNS and CDR2 is SASEGT. Trimming removed 2 bases from V and 6 bases from J, with 11 bases in between. The CDR3 region is CASSEFPSGNEQFF. The CDR3 DNA is TGTGCCAGCAGTGAATTCCCCTCCGGCAATGAGCAGTTCTTC.